This T cell receptor (beta chain) came from a study of Ad26.COV2.S vaccination and SARS-CoV-2 variants. Clones were sequenced by immunoSEQ multiplex PCR, and TCRdb holds only the in-frame ones, with some missing. The sample holds under 550,000 clones, over 75% seen once. Specified treatment: some 20 received Ad26.COV2.S at low or high dose, single or two shots; about 5 received placebo; per-sample allocation not given. On day 63 after the first injection, vaccine and placebo recipients gave samples. There are 15 residues in the CDR3. Germline V CDR1 and CDR2: GTSNPN, SVGIG (reference sequence). J lost 4 bases, V lost 2 bases, and 10 bases had no gene match.

The chain couples TRBV30 to TRBJ1-2; 7 bases agree with TRBD1. This TCR was recovered from a person aged 18-60 years who received the Ad26.COV2.S COVID-19 vaccine or a placebo. Material: peripheral blood, obtained in a trial of Ad26.COV2.S vaccine versus placebo. The DNA of the CDR3 is TGTGCCTGGAGTTTAAACCGGGACAGCCTCTATGGCTACACCTTC. This translates into CAWSLNRDSLYGYTF.